The rows below give T cell receptor beta chains drawn from one sample of a study of blood T cell repertoires in COVID-19. Here immunoSEQ multiplex PCR was the method, and the copy in TCRdb shows in-frame clones only, minus some. The data show about 170,000 clones, roughly nine tenths seen once. Sample: peripheral blood. Receptors originate from a woman in her sixties with COVID-19, enrolled during active disease. Each CDR3 is given with its conserved first and last residue.

CDR3	V	J
CATRMGTGGFMNTEAFF	TRBV19	TRBJ1-1
CASSLAPGTYEQYF	TRBV7-2	TRBJ2-7
CASSDGRDRGFYGYTF	TRBV9	TRBJ1-2
CASSPPGTGFYEQYF	TRBV9	TRBJ2-7
CASSLVSGMNTEAFF	TRBV11-2	TRBJ1-1
CASSLAWAGLLNYEQYF	TRBV7-2	TRBJ2-7
CASSPATSGSVADTQYF	TRBV5-5	TRBJ2-3
CASSLVSRPYEQYF	TRBV7-2	TRBJ2-7
CARGGRTGAQHF	TRBV7-5	TRBJ1-5
CAWSVGVGSGTDTQYF	TRBV30	TRBJ2-3
CASRKDRGSYEQYF	TRBV19	TRBJ2-7
CAWSNSGRASYNEQFF	TRBV30	TRBJ2-1
CASSPPTSGIPYEQYF	TRBV5-1	TRBJ2-7
CASSARQGAEQYF	TRBV9	TRBJ2-7
CAWSPGHHNSPLHF	TRBV30	TRBJ1-6
CASSEDGTANYGYTF	TRBV6-1	TRBJ1-2
CASSRRTDTDTQYF	TRBV5-4	TRBJ2-3
CATSRDGAQGNEKLFF	TRBV15	TRBJ1-4
CASSLAGNTEAFF	TRBV11-3	TRBJ1-1
CASSFMADITNSPLHF	TRBV7-2	TRBJ1-6
CASSPPRGGGANVLTF	TRBV3-1/TRBV3-2	TRBJ2-6
CASSLGGGRNEKLFF	TRBV7-2	TRBJ1-4
CASNPIRVSTEAFF	TRBV28	TRBJ1-1
CSASGRGSSYEQYF	TRBV20-1	TRBJ2-7
CASSTGTGREQYF	TRBV7-3	TRBJ2-7